Each of the 8 T cell receptor beta chains below was sequenced from the same sample in a study of human T cells and chemical hapten exposure. From whole blood left unfractionated, total RNA was extracted. Each CDR3 protein is one row after TCRdb ran MiXCR on the 5' RACE reads. The sample consists of 120,000 to 150,000 distinct CDR3 sequences, roughly 4.1% of them appearing once. Every receptor here comes from a female donor in good health.

This clonotype was seen ten or more times. The chain joins TRBV12-3 or TRBV12-4 to TRBJ1-2, with 8 bases identical to TRBD1. The CDR3 has 14 residues. With 5 bases clipped from V and 7 bases from J, the junction kept 9 bases outside the gene matches. The DNA of the CDR3 is TGTGCCAGCAGTCCGCTTTGGCAGGGGGCTGGCTACACCTTC. It specifies CASSPLWQGAGYTF.

This clonotype appeared many times. The chain has TRBV5-6 and TRBJ2-5, with D tentatively TRBD2 (5 bases). Germline V gene sequence: CDR1 SGHDT, CDR2 YYEEEE. The CDR3 is 19 amino acids. The V and J ends lost 5 bases and 1 base respectively, with 27 bases between them. Here the CDR3 DNA reads TGTGCCAGCAGTATACTACCACCCGTGACGGGGTTCGCCCAAGAGACCCAGTACTTC. This translates into CASSILPPVTGFAQETQYF.

The chain has TRBV7-9 and TRBJ2-1; 7 positions match TRBD2. This CDR3 region has 14 residues. After removal of 7 bases from V and 7 bases from J, the junction contained 10 bases not matched to a gene. CDR1 is SEHNR and CDR2 is FQNEAQ in the germline V gene (reference sequence). The CDR3 coding sequence is TGTGCCAGCAATACTCTCGGGGGGATAAATGAGCAGTTCTTC. Protein product: CASNTLGGINEQFF.

This clonotype appeared many times. This chain links TRBV6-1 with TRBJ1-3, with D unclear. In germline, CDR1 is MNHNS, CDR2 SASEGT. Trimming stripped 4 bases from V and 0 bases from J, with 13 bases between. This CDR3 contains 16 residues. This CDR3 is CASSVSAGYSGNTIYF. The CDR3 nucleotides are TGTGCCAGCAGTGTCTCCGCGGGATACTCTGGAAACACCATATATTTT.

This clonotype has just a few counts. The chain recombines TRBV9 with TRBJ2-1; TRBD2 matches at 7 bases. Unmatched junction bases numbered 3, after V lost 0 bases and J lost 3 bases. Germline CDR1 reads SGDLS; CDR2 reads YYNGEE. The CDR3 has 15 residues. CDR3 region: CASSVVSGGYNEQFF. In DNA, the CDR3 is TGTGCCAGCAGCGTAGTGTCGGGGGGCTACAATGAGCAGTTCTTC.

The chain joins TRBV29-1 to TRBJ1-2, with a tentative D call TRBD1 (5 bases). CDR3 length: 17 amino acids. Per germline, CDR1 SQVTM and CDR2 ANQGSEA. V dropped 5 bases and J dropped 1 base, with 23 bases sitting between them. DNA of the CDR3: TGCAGCGTTACGGAAGGGTCCGGGGGTGTTGGTAACTATGGCTACACCTTC. Its translation is CSVTEGSGGVGNYGYTF.

This clonotype has at least ten counts. V gene TRBV5-1 combines with J gene TRBJ1-2; a weak D match, TRBD1 (6 bases). Germline-derived CDR1 and CDR2 are SGHRS and YFSETQ. Trimming took off 0 bases at V and 2 bases at J, with 11 bases between the two ends. This CDR3 is 15 amino acids long. CDR3 nucleotides: TGCGCCAGCAGCTTGGGCGGGGGGGCGAACTATGGCTACACCTTC. Translation gives CASSLGGGANYGYTF.

This clonotype was seen repeatedly, ten times or more. The chain couples TRBV6-6 to TRBJ2-2, with TRBD2 identical over 10 bases. This CDR3 spans 16 amino acids. V shed 0 bases, J shed 6 bases, and the junction held 4 bases outside the gene matches. Germline V lookup: CDR1 MNHNY, CDR2 SVGAGI (reference sequence). CDR3 sequence: CASSYSFSGGSGELFF. The CDR3 nucleotides read TGTGCCAGCAGTTACTCGTTTAGCGGGGGGTCCGGGGAGCTGTTTTTT.